The 17 T cell receptor beta chains given below trace back to one sample, sequenced in a study of immune reconstitution after stem cell transplant in scleroderma. TCRdb called the RT-PCR reads again in MiXCR, with one record for every CDR3 protein. The sample records 2,600 or so distinct CDR3 sequences, roughly 10% being singletons. This sample was taken before or after autologous hematopoietic stem cell transplantation (not recorded which). The receptors derive from a female donor with systemic sclerosis.

This clonotype counts as medium-sized (0.01 to 0.1%). The chain uses TRBV19 and TRBJ1-1; possible D gene TRBD1, 6 bases. The CDR3 is 17 amino acids. Looked up from germline, CDR1 is LNHDA and CDR2 is SQIVND (reference sequence). V lost 5 bases to trimming and J lost 5 bases, with 24 bases between them. The CDR3 nucleotides are TGTGCCAGTAGTGGGGGCGCTAACGGGGAGCGGGGGACTGAAGCTTTCTTT. Amino acid sequence: CASSGGANGERGTEAFF.

J is TRBJ2-1 and V is TRBV6-2 or TRBV6-3; either TRBD1 or TRBD2 may fit D (5 bases each). The CDR3 covers 15 residues. The V gene lost 2 bases and the J gene lost 0 bases, with 8 bases spanning the gap. Germline CDR1 reads MNHEY; CDR2 reads SVGEGT. CDR3 sequence reads: CASSYTGPSYNEQFF. Here the CDR3 DNA reads TGTGCCAGCAGTTACACGGGACCCTCCTACAATGAGCAGTTCTTC.

This clonotype is termed medium-sized. V usage is TRBV27 and J usage is TRBJ1-2; D gene unclear. In germline, CDR1 is MNHEY, CDR2 SMNVEV (reference sequence). The CDR3 runs to 13 residues. Trimming left V 3 bases short and J 1 base short, with 6 bases between. CDR3 protein: CASSFVGNYGYTF. The CDR3 region has the DNA TGTGCCAGCAGTTTTGTGGGTAACTATGGCTACACCTTC.

This clonotype is labeled as medium-sized. The chain joins TRBV20-1 to TRBJ2-4, with D maybe TRBD1 (5 bases). This CDR3 spans 14 amino acids. Trimming stripped 2 bases from V and 7 bases from J, with 15 bases between. Germline CDR1 DFQATT, CDR2 SNEGSKA (reference sequence). The CDR3 DNA reads TGCAGTGCTAGACAGGGAACCGGAGTGAACATTCAGTACTTC. As protein: CSARQGTGVNIQYF.

This clonotype is termed medium-sized. This chain uses TRBV5-5 with TRBJ1-2, with TRBD1 identical over 8 bases. The CDR3 is 15 amino acids. With 0 bases clipped from V and 8 bases from J, the junction kept 9 bases outside the gene matches. CDR1 and CDR2 (germline): SGHKS, YYEKEE (reference sequence). The CDR3 nucleotides are TGTGCCAGCAGCTTGGCCGGTCAGGGGGCGCGGGGCTACACCTTC. Encoded protein: CASSLAGQGARGYTF. The whole variable domain, remainder taken from reference TRBV5-5 and TRBJ1-2, is DAGVTQSPTHLIKTRGQQVTLRCSPISGHKSVSWYQQVLGQGPQFIFQYYEKEERGRGNFPDRFSARQFPNYSSELNVNALLLGDSALYLCASSLAGQGARGYTFGSGTRLTVV.

This clonotype counts as large. V is TRBV20-1 and J is TRBJ1-5, with TRBD1 matching over 8 bases. The CDR3 has 15 residues. Germline CDR1 DFQATT, CDR2 SNEGSKA (reference sequence). V lost 5 bases to trimming and J lost 3 bases; unmatched junction nucleotides: 9. The CDR3 sequence: CSAQTTGVDNQPQHF. CDR3 DNA sequence: TGCAGTGCTCAAACGACAGGGGTTGACAATCAGCCCCAGCATTTT.

By sample fraction, this clonotype is medium-sized. This sequence joins TRBV15 and TRBJ2-7, with 9 positions matching TRBD1. Per the germline V gene, CDR1 is LNHNV and CDR2 is YYDKDF (reference sequence). The V gene end was trimmed by 4 bases and the J gene end by 3 bases; junction bases not matched to a gene: 4. This CDR3 region has 14 residues. The CDR3 bases are TGTGCCACCAGCACGGGACAGGGAGACTACGAGCAGTACTTC. This translates into CATSTGQGDYEQYF.

This rearrangement joins TRBV6-1 to TRBJ1-1; maybe TRBD1 (6 bases). Trimming took off 0 bases at V and 8 bases at J, with 16 bases between the two ends. The CDR3 has 15 residues. In germline, CDR1 is MNHNS, CDR2 SASEGT. The CDR3: CASSEALGGGIEAFF. The DNA of the CDR3 is TGTGCCAGCAGTGAAGCGCTTGGGGGCGGAATAGAAGCTTTCTTT.

By frequency in the sample, this clonotype is medium-sized (0.01 to 0.1%). The chain combines TRBV20-1 with TRBJ1-1, with no clear D. Trimming took off 0 bases at V and 5 bases at J, with 13 bases between the two ends. This CDR3 has 14 amino acids. CDR1 and CDR2 from the germline V gene are DFQATT and SNEGSKA (reference sequence). The CDR3 DNA is TGCAGTGCTAGAGATAGAAAGGGATGGACTGAAGCTTTCTTT. Encoded protein: CSARDRKGWTEAFF.

The chain carries TRBV29-1 and TRBJ2-5, with 7 bases identical to TRBD2. The CDR3 totals 15 residues. V dropped 6 bases and J dropped 0; count of bases not matched to a gene: 10. Germline V gives CDR1 SQVTM, CDR2 ANQGSEA. The CDR3 nucleotides read TGCAGCGTGAGGGAAAGCGGGGAAAACCAAGAGACCCAGTACTTC. This gives the protein CSVRESGENQETQYF.

By frequency in the sample, this clonotype is large. The rearrangement uses TRBV7-9 and TRBJ2-5; no clear D gene. Germline V CDR1 and CDR2: SEHNR, FQNEAQ (reference sequence). CDR3 size: 12 residues. Deletions cut 0 bases from V and 4 bases from J, with 3 bases between. Here the CDR3 DNA reads TGTGCCAGCAGCTTAGCGGGAGAGACCCAGTACTTC. It encodes CASSLAGETQYF. The full variable domain, completed using reference TRBV7-9 and TRBJ2-5, is DTGVSQNPRHKITKRGQNVTFRCDPISEHNRLYWYRQTLGQGPEFLTYFQNEAQLEKSRLLSDRFSAERPKGSFSTLEIQRTEQGDSAMYLCASSLAGETQYFGPGTRLLVL.

Relative to its sample, this clonotype is medium-sized. This chain joins TRBV29-1 and TRBJ2-1; TRBD2 is a possible D gene (6 bases). V lost 4 bases, J lost 10 bases, and 11 bases lay in between. Germline V lookup: CDR1 SQVTM, CDR2 ANQGSEA. The CDR3 covers 11 residues. The CDR3 nucleotides are TGCAGCGTTGTTTGGGGAGGCGAGCAGTTCTTC. It is translated as CSVVWGGEQFF.

The chain carries TRBV5-6 and TRBJ1-5; TRBD1 might be the D (5 bases). V gave up 0 bases and J gave up 2 bases, with 9 bases separating them. The CDR3 runs 15 residues. CDR1 SGHDT and CDR2 YYEEEE come from the germline V gene. The CDR3 loop is CASSLAGLGNQPQHF. For the CDR3, the DNA is TGTGCCAGCAGCTTGGCAGGGCTGGGCAATCAGCCCCAGCATTTT.

This clonotype ranks as medium-sized. V and J are TRBV27 and TRBJ1-1; D uncertain. This CDR3 spans 15 amino acids. Germline V gene lookup returns CDR1 MNHEY and CDR2 SMNVEV (reference sequence). Trimming left V 7 bases short and J 2 bases short, with 17 bases between. The CDR3 region has the DNA TGTGCCAGCAAACCGGGTGTCCTTGAAAACACTGAAGCTTTCTTT. Protein: CASKPGVLENTEAFF.

This clonotype has more than one count but fewer than ten. The chain joins TRBV27 to TRBJ1-5; 9 bases map to TRBD1. J gave up 1 base and V 5 bases, and 9 bases lay outside the gene matches. The CDR3 consists of 17 residues. CDR1 is MNHEY and CDR2 is SMNVEV in the germline V gene (reference sequence). Here the CDR3 DNA reads TGTGCCAGCAGTCCCCGGACAGGGGTTATAAGCAATCAGCCCCAGCATTTT. It is translated as CASSPRTGVISNQPQHF.

The chain couples TRBV7-2 to TRBJ1-2; D is unclear. The CDR3 has 12 amino acids. Germline assignment: CDR1 SGHTA and CDR2 FQGNSA. Between the trimmed V and J ends, which lost 2 bases and 3 bases, there was a span of 4 bases. The CDR3, as DNA: TGTGCCAGCAGCTTATCAGACTATGGCTACACCTTC. Protein product: CASSLSDYGYTF. Drawing the rest from reference TRBV7-2 and TRBJ1-2, the complete variable domain is GAGVSQSPSNKVTEKGKDVELRCDPISGHTALYWYRQSLGQGLEFLIYFQGNSAPDKSGLPSDRFSAERTGGSVSTLTIQRTQQEDSAVYLCASSLSDYGYTFGSGTRLTVV.

This clonotype is large in the sample. The chain links TRBV11-3 to TRBJ1-1; no firm D call. The germline gives CDR1 SGHNT, CDR2 YENEEA. The CDR3 spans 16 residues. V lost 5 bases, J lost 1 base, and 17 bases lay in between. The CDR3 sequence is CASSPSMDLTNTEAFF. The CDR3 nucleotides are TGTGCCAGCAGCCCGAGTATGGATTTGACGAACACTGAAGCTTTCTTT.